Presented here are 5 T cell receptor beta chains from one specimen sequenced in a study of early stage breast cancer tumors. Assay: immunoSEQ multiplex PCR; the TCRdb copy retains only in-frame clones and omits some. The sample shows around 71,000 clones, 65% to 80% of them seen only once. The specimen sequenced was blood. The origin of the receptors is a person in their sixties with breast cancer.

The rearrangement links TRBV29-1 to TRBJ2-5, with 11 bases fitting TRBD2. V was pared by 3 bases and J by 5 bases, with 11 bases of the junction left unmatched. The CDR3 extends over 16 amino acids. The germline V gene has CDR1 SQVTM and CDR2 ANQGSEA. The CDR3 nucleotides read TGCAGCGTTGAGGATCCACTAGCGGGAGATATGGAGACCCAGTACTTC. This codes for CSVEDPLAGDMETQYF.

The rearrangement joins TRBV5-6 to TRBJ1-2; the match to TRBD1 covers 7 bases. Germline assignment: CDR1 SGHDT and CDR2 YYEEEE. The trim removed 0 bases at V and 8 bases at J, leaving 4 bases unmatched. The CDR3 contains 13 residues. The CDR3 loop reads CASSLGGGDGYTF. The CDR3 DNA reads TGTGCCAGCAGCTTGGGAGGGGGCGACGGCTACACCTTC. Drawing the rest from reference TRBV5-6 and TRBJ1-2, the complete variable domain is DAGVTQSPTHLIKTRGQQVTLRCSPKSGHDTVSWYQQALGQGPQFIFQYYEEEERQRGNFPDRFSGHQFPNYSSELNVNALLLGDSALYLCASSLGGGDGYTFGSGTRLTVV.

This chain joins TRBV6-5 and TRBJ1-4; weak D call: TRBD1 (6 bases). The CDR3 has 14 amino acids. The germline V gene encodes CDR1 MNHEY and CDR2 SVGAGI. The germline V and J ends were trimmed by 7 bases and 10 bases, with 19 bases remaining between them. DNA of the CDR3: TGTGCCAGCAAAACAGAGGGGGGCGTGGGAAAACTGTTTTTT. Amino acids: CASKTEGGVGKLFF.

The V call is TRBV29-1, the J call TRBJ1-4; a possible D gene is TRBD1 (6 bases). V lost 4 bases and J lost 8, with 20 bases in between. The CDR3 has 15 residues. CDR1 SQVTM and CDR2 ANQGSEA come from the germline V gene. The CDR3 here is CSVGIKGGGGEKLFF. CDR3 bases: TGCAGCGTTGGAATCAAGGGGGGCGGCGGGGAAAAACTGTTTTTT.

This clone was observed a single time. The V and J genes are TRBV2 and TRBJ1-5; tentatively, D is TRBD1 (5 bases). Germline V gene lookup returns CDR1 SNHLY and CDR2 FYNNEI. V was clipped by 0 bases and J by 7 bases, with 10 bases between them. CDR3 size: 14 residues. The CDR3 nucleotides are TGTGCCAGCAGTGAAGCGCGGGGGGAACAGCCCCAGCATTTT. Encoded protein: CASSEARGEQPQHF. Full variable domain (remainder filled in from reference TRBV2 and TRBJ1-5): EPEVTQTPSHQVTQMGQEVILRCVPISNHLYFYWYRQILGQKVEFLVSFYNNEISEKSEIFDDQFSVERPDGSNFTLKIRSTKLEDSAMYFCASSEARGEQPQHFGDGTRLSIL.